This T cell receptor (beta chain) was obtained from a study of blood T cell repertoires in COVID-19 (dated by TCRdb to 2019 to 2021). Regarding the research as a whole: Collaborator samples came from the United States, Italy and Spain and covered acute and convalescent phases of COVID-19. The material from the prospective study consisted of cDNA or gDNA derived from T cells, B-cell-depleted T cells, or PBMCs. The dataset comprised deeply sampled blood TCRbeta repertoires from subjects exposed to, actively infected with, or recovered from COVID-19. The repertoires were released in a freely available public database meant as a resource for research on the immune response to SARS-CoV-2. Samples were obtained from the ongoing ImmuneRACE study (first 160 participants) and from about 1,300 subjects provided by 6 global collaborators. A de-identified subject ID, COVID-19 status, age in years and sex were almost always included in the sample metadata. HLA class I and class II types, where available, came from metadata supplied by the sample provider rather than from assay-based typing. Study-level results and caveats: How much clinical and demographic metadata was included differed by source and by participant, and the metadata was provided uncurated.

V is pared back by 4 bases and J by 3 bases, with 18 bases lying between the germline termini. Spanning cysteine to phenylalanine, the CDR3 consists of 16 amino acids. Only the CDR3 DNA stays, 48 bases, in frame from base 1. CDR1 MNHEY and CDR2 SMNVEV are derived from the germline V gene (reference sequence). For this clone: Its antigen is currently not known. The input lacks base qualities; no much larger clone sits a single base away.

TCRbeta CDR3 regions were amplified from genomic DNA by means of the immunoSEQ Assay, a bias-controlled multiplex PCR. The original pipeline was this. The number of nucleated cells in each sample was estimated by amplification of reference gene primers within the assay. To quantify the absolute abundance of each unique TCRbeta CDR3 rearrangement, sequence reads were collapsed and filtered. For each sample, productive Simpson clonality was calculated by taking the square root of Simpson's diversity index across productive rearrangements. TCRdb's version of the immuneACCESS table is confined to in-frame rearrangements and falls short of the full clone set. An unresolved V gene accounts for under half of the shortfall where checked; the remainder is of unknown origin. That table furnishes V, J and clone size, whereas the DNA furnished D and trimming. The sample records about 180,000 clones, approximately 77% of which are singletons. The ten top clones hold roughly 18% of the sample.

Participants in the prospective study were aged 18 to 89 years, lived in more than 20 United States geographic areas, and enrolled through a virtual design. Cohort assignment in the prospective study relied on participant-reported clinical history from a screening survey and a study questionnaire. Recovered participants in ImmuneRACE Cohort 3 were defined by two consecutive negative NP/OP PCR tests, clearance by a healthcare professional, or resolution of symptoms. In the prospective study, mobile phlebotomists collected whole blood, serum and a nasopharyngeal or oropharyngeal swab from each participant. Prospective study participants could optionally give additional blood draws and questionnaires over a 2-month period. Before DNA extraction, blood samples from the prospective study were shipped at room temperature or frozen.

This receptor was obtained from a man aged 60 to 75 who had recovered from COVID-19. The sequence joins TRBV27 to TRBJ1-1; TRBD1 could be the D gene, as 5 bases match. The specimen sequenced was PBMCs or T cells enriched from blood (not recorded which). The CDR3 corresponds to CASSSTRGGRYTEAFF. The sequenced DNA: TGTGCCAGCAGTTCAACCCGTGGGGGGAGGTACACTGAAGCTTTCTTT.